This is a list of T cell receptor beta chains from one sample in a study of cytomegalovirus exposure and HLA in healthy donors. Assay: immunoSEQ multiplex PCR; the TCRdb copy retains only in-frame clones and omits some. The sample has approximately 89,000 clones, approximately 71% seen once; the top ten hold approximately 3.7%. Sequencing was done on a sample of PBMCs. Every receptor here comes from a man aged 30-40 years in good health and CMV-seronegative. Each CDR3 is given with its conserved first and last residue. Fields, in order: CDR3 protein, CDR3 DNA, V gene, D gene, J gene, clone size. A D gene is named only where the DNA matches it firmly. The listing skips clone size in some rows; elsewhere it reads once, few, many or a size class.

CASSVATDGRLSANYGYTF TGTGCCAGCAGCGTAGCAACAGACGGCCGCCTCTCAGCTAACTATGGCTACACCTTC TRBV9 NA TRBJ1-2 NA
CAWSVLAGTGELFF TGTGCCTGGAGTGTCCTCGCCGGGACCGGGGAGCTGTTTTTT TRBV30 NA TRBJ2-2 few
CASRQGENQPQHF TGTGCCAGTCGACAGGGAGAGAATCAGCCCCAGCATTTT TRBV19 TRBD1 TRBJ1-5 NA
CASSSEEAGELFF TGCGCCAGCAGCTCGGAAGAGGCGGGGGAGCTGTTTTTT TRBV5-1 NA TRBJ2-2 NA
CASSLPPGLAAYSNTGELFF TGTGCCAGCAGCTTACCGCCGGGACTAGCGGCCTACTCGAACACCGGGGAGCTGTTTTTT TRBV7-6 TRBD2 TRBJ2-2 NA
CASSLALAGPLQETQYF TGCGCCAGCAGCTTGGCCCTAGCGGGCCCCCTCCAAGAGACCCAGTACTTC TRBV5-1 TRBD2 TRBJ2-5 NA
CASSLEGNQETQYF TGTGCCAGCAGCTTGGAGGGGAACCAAGAGACCCAGTACTTC TRBV5-6 NA TRBJ2-5 NA
CASGDSTGNTIYF TGTGCCAGCGGGGACAGCACAGGAAACACCATATATTTT TRBV28 TRBD1 TRBJ1-3 NA
CASSQDRGRAHEQYF TGCGCCAGCAGCCAAGATCGCGGCAGGGCGCACGAACAGTACTTC TRBV4-3 NA TRBJ2-7 NA
CASSFGLRETQYF TGTGCCAGCAGCTTCGGACTGCGGGAGACCCAGTACTTC TRBV5-4 NA TRBJ2-5 NA
CASSKGLAGDSYEQYF TGTGCCAGCAGCAAGGGACTAGCGGGAGACTCCTACGAGCAGTACTTC TRBV27 TRBD2 TRBJ2-7 NA
CASSLSWTGVSNQPQHF TGTGCCAGCAGTTTATCCTGGACTGGGGTGAGCAATCAGCCCCAGCATTTT TRBV28 NA TRBJ1-5 NA
CASSRTSSNTDTQYF TGTGCCAGCAGCCGGACTAGTTCGAACACAGATACGCAGTATTTT TRBV7-6 TRBD2 TRBJ2-3 NA
CASSSNSGNTIYF TGTGCCAGCAGCTCCAATTCCGGGAACACCATATATTTT TRBV11-2 NA TRBJ1-3 NA
CASSLRGYGYTF TGTGCCAGCAGTTTGCGGGGGTATGGCTACACCTTC TRBV28 NA TRBJ1-2 NA